The 19 T cell receptor beta chains listed next were all sequenced from one sample in a study of Ad26.COV2.S vaccination and SARS-CoV-2 variants. Generated by immunoSEQ multiplex PCR, the TCRdb table keeps only in-frame clones and is missing some. The table includes about 430,000 clones, over 75% detected once. Treatment reported: about 20 received Ad26.COV2.S at low or high dose, single or two shots; 5 received placebo; per-sample allocation not given. Specimens were obtained on day 63 following the first vaccine or placebo injection. The sequenced sample was peripheral blood, obtained in a trial of Ad26.COV2.S vaccine versus placebo. The receptors here all came from a person between 18 and 59 years old who received the Ad26.COV2.S COVID-19 vaccine or a placebo.

The genes are TRBV6-2 or TRBV6-3 and TRBJ2-3; 9 bases fit TRBD2. CDR3 length: 18 amino acids. The germline V gene has CDR1 MNHEY and CDR2 SVGEGT. V shed 2 bases, J shed 0 bases, and the junction held 9 bases outside the gene matches. CDR3 sequence: CASSYQRTSDGSTDTQYF. CDR3 bases: TGTGCCAGCAGTTACCAACGGACTAGCGATGGGAGCACAGATACGCAGTATTTT.

The sample holds a few counts of this clone. The gene calls are TRBV9 and TRBJ2-7; 14 nucleotides agree with TRBD2. The germline gives CDR1 SGDLS, CDR2 YYNGEE. Germline trimming cut 1 base from V and 4 bases from J; bases unmatched to any gene: 7. The CDR3 sequence is 17 residues long. The CDR3 sequence is CASSVTSGTSGSYEQYF. The CDR3 DNA reads TGTGCCAGCAGCGTAACCTCCGGGACTAGCGGGAGTTACGAGCAGTACTTC.

V usage is TRBV7-9 and J usage is TRBJ2-3; either TRBD1 or TRBD2 may fit D (6 bases each). The CDR3 length is 15 residues. The V gene's germline CDR1 is SEHNR and CDR2 FQNEAQ (reference sequence). Trimming took 2 bases from V and 5 from J, leaving 14 bases between them. The CDR3 reads CASSLIGGQGDTQYF. CDR3 nucleotide sequence: TGTGCCAGCAGCTTAATTGGGGGGCAAGGAGATACGCAGTATTTT.

This chain joins TRBV28 and TRBJ2-7; D remains unclear. With 2 bases removed from V and 11 bases from J, the gap between germline ends came to 10 bases. The CDR3 is 11 residues long. The V gene's germline CDR1 is MDHEN and CDR2 SYDVKM. The chain's CDR3 is CASSLKQVEYF. The DNA of the CDR3 is TGTGCCAGCAGTTTAAAGCAGGTGGAGTACTTC.

This chain links TRBV10-3 with TRBJ2-3; TRBD2 matches at 13 bases. CDR1 and CDR2 (germline): ENHRY, SYGVKD. The CDR3 has 17 amino acids. V was pared by 3 bases and J by 5 bases, with 8 bases of the junction left unmatched. CDR3 sequence: CAISDTSGRAQGDTQYF. DNA for the CDR3: TGTGCCATCAGTGACACTAGCGGGAGGGCCCAGGGAGATACGCAGTATTTT.

This chain connects TRBV4-1 to TRBJ2-3, with 14 bases that match TRBD2. The CDR3 extends over 19 amino acids. Germline V gene lookup returns CDR1 MGHRA and CDR2 YSYEKL. V lost 2 bases, J lost 4 bases, and 11 bases stayed unmatched. The chain's CDR3 is CASSQRGLAGAVEADTQYF. The CDR3 bases are TGCGCCAGCAGCCAAAGGGGACTAGCGGGAGCGGTGGAGGCAGATACGCAGTATTTT.

The rearrangement joins TRBV19 to TRBJ1-2; unclear D gene. The CDR3 spans 13 residues. V lost 6 bases to trimming and J lost 4 bases, with 12 bases between them. From germline, CDR1 is LNHDA and CDR2 SQIVND (reference sequence). CDR3 sequence (DNA): TGTGCCAGTAGCACCCAAGGTGGCTATGGCTACACCTTC. It yields the protein CASSTQGGYGYTF.

V and J are TRBV6-5 and TRBJ1-1; D uncertain. Trimming took off 4 bases at V and 8 bases at J, with 17 bases between the two ends. The CDR3 contains 14 residues. The germline CDR1 and CDR2 sequences are MNHEY and SVGAGI. DNA of the CDR3: TGTGCCAGCAGTTCGCGCTTGGAAGGTAAAGAAGCTTTCTTT. Encoded protein: CASSSRLEGKEAFF.

This sequence joins TRBV9 and TRBJ1-1, with D unclear. V was pared by 0 bases and J by 1 base, with 7 bases between. The germline V gene has CDR1 SGDLS and CDR2 YYNGEE. The CDR3 spans 14 residues. CDR3 protein: CASSVVGENTEAFF. CDR3 nucleotides: TGTGCCAGCAGCGTAGTGGGAGAGAACACTGAAGCTTTCTTT.

This clone was observed a single time. The chain combines TRBV2 with TRBJ2-3; D uncertain. V shed 1 base and J shed 0 bases, with 5 bases lying between them. Germline V gives CDR1 SNHLY, CDR2 FYNNEI. The CDR3 consists of 14 residues. CDR3 DNA: TGTGCCAGCAGTGAAGTAGCAAGCACAGATACGCAGTATTTT. Its protein product is CASSEVASTDTQYF. The full variable domain, its missing parts supplied by reference TRBV2 and TRBJ2-3, is EPEVTQTPSHQVTQMGQEVILRCVPISNHLYFYWYRQILGQKVEFLVSFYNNEISEKSEIFDDQFSVERPDGSNFTLKIRSTKLEDSAMYFCASSEVASTDTQYFGPGTRLTVL.

This chain uses TRBV6-2 or TRBV6-3 with TRBJ2-5; D call uncertain. The CDR3 is 13 residues long. CDR1 is MNHEY and CDR2 is SVGEGT in the germline V gene. V dropped 5 bases and J dropped 1 base, with 8 bases sitting between them. The CDR3 DNA is TGTGCCAGCAGTAGACTTACCCAAGAGACCCAGTACTTC. It yields the protein CASSRLTQETQYF.

The chain combines TRBV7-9 with TRBJ2-1, with TRBD2 matching over 11 bases. The CDR3 loop spans 16 amino acids. V was clipped by 4 bases and J by 6 bases; unmatched bases: 8. The germline V gene encodes CDR1 SEHNR and CDR2 FQNEAQ (reference sequence). In DNA, the CDR3 is TGTGCCAGCAGCTCCATACTAGCGGGAGAGAGCAATGAGCAGTTCTTC. Translation gives CASSSILAGESNEQFF.

This chain joins TRBV3-1 (or the pseudogene TRBV3-2) and TRBJ2-1, with D possibly TRBD2 on 6 matching bases. V lost 3 bases and J 2 bases, leaving 11 bases between the germline ends. The germline V gene has CDR1 LGHDT and CDR2 YNNKEL (reference sequence). This CDR3 contains 15 residues. The CDR3 sequence is CASSQSAGPYNEQFF. The CDR3 coding sequence is TGTGCCAGCAGCCAGTCAGCGGGTCCCTACAATGAGCAGTTCTTC.

This clone came up once. This sequence joins TRBV4-3 and TRBJ1-5; D unresolved. From germline, CDR1 is LGHNA and CDR2 YSLEER. The V and J ends lost 0 bases and 5 bases respectively, with 8 bases between them. The CDR3 runs 14 residues. CDR3 loop: CASSQDRGDQPQHF. CDR3 DNA sequence: TGCGCCAGCAGCCAAGATCGGGGAGATCAGCCCCAGCATTTT.

The chain is built from TRBV7-2 and TRBJ1-1, with D unresolved. The CDR3 covers 13 residues. Germline V gene data show CDR1 as SGHTA and CDR2 as FQGNSA. V was trimmed by 5 bases and J by 5 bases, leaving 12 bases between them. CDR3 nucleotides: TGTGCCAGCAGCATCAACCGGGAGACTGAAGCTTTCTTT. Protein sequence: CASSINRETEAFF.

This chain's CDR3 is CSAQEGGEETQYF. The CDR3 DNA is TGCAGCGCCCAAGAGGGAGGGGAAGAGACCCAGTACTTC. The chain carries TRBV29-1 and TRBJ2-5; 7 positions match TRBD2. CDR1 is SQVTM and CDR2 is ANQGSEA in the germline V gene. The trim removed 7 bases at V and 3 bases at J, leaving 8 bases unmatched. The CDR3 consists of 13 residues. Full variable domain (missing parts from reference TRBV29-1 and TRBJ2-5): SAVISQKPSRDICQRGTSLTIQCQVDSQVTMMFWYRQQPGQSLTLIATANQGSEATYESGFVIDKFPISRPNLTFSTLTVSNMSPEDSSIYLCSAQEGGEETQYFGPGTRLLVL.

The chain employs TRBV2 and TRBJ2-1; D not resolved. V lost 6 bases, J lost 0 bases, and 9 bases lay in between. There are 14 residues in the CDR3. Germline lookup yields CDR1 SNHLY and CDR2 FYNNEI. In nucleotides, the CDR3 is TGTGCCAGCAGGATAGATGTCTCCTACAATGAGCAGTTCTTC. This sequence encodes CASRIDVSYNEQFF.

This sequence joins TRBV29-1 and TRBJ2-3; D not resolved. CDR1 and CDR2 from the germline V gene are SQVTM and ANQGSEA. There are 12 residues in the CDR3. Between the trimmed V and J ends, which lost 8 bases and 1 base, there was a span of 10 bases. CDR3 residues: CSLARGTDTQYF. The CDR3 nucleotides are TGCAGCTTAGCTCGCGGCACAGATACGCAGTATTTT.

The sample holds one count of this clone. The chain couples TRBV7-8 to TRBJ1-2; TRBD1 matches 9 bases. The CDR3 runs 15 residues. The V gene end was trimmed by 5 bases and the J gene end by 1 base; junction bases not matched to a gene: 5. Germline V gene data show CDR1 as SGHVS and CDR2 as FQNEAQ. The CDR3 DNA follows: TGTGCCAGCAGCGTGCCGGGACAGGGTAACTATGGCTACACCTTC. Encoded protein: CASSVPGQGNYGYTF.